Given below is one TCR beta chain in context. Antigen: not known. TCRdb reprocessed the RT-PCR reads via MiXCR and lists one record per CDR3 protein. The sample consists of approximately 500,000 distinct CDR3 sequences, around 13% of them appearing once. This specimen comes from a study of response to subunit inactivated influenza vaccine. CDR1 and CDR2 (germline): MGHDK, SYGVNS. Trimming left V 8 bases short and J 2 bases short, with 23 bases between. This CDR3 region has 17 residues. Study-level results: The authors proposed limited new T cell recruitment per seasonal influenza vaccination.

The sequence came from a man aged 50 to 60 who received an inactivated influenza vaccine. The sample in question was PBMCs from blood, obtained approximately 13 days after vaccination. The chain couples TRBV25-1 to TRBJ2-3; D gene ambiguous. The CDR3 DNA reads TGTGCCAGCGCTCCCATCTCTCTAGGATCCCACACAGATACGCAGTATTTT. Amino acids: CASAPISLGSHTDTQYF.